Listed here are 21 T cell receptor beta chains from one sample, sequenced in a study of T cells in Graves' hyperthyroidism and ophthalmopathy. Amplified TCR beta CDR3 regions came from RNA transcripts. When the TCR CDR3 underwent first-round RT-PCR, the HTBI primer set was used. TCRdb recomputed calls from the multiplex PCR reads with MiXCR, one row per CDR3 protein. The table shows over 120,000 distinct CDR3 sequences, with approximately 20% occurring only once. Input material: blood. These receptor sequences come from a woman aged 45-60 years with Graves' hyperthyroidism that later progressed to Graves' ophthalmopathy.

This clonotype was observed at least ten times. The V and J genes are TRBV12-3 or TRBV12-4 and TRBJ2-3, with 8 bases matching TRBD1. V gave up 6 bases and J gave up 2 bases; unmatched junction bases: 10. The CDR3 contains 16 residues. The CDR3 DNA sequence: TGTGCCAGCAGCAAACGAAGGACAGGGAACACAGATACGCAGTATTTT. Amino acids: CASSKRRTGNTDTQYF.

This clonotype occurred many times. The CDR3 nucleotides read TGTGCCAGCCTGGGGGGGGATATGGACCTCGGATCACCCCTCCACTTT. Protein sequence: CASLGGDMDLGSPLHF. V and J are TRBV6-1 and TRBJ1-6; TRBD1 might be the D (5 bases). V was trimmed by 8 bases and J by 10 bases, leaving 24 bases between them. The CDR3 extends over 16 amino acids. Germline loops: CDR1 MNHNS, CDR2 SASEGT.

This clonotype came up many times. The V gene is TRBV7-3, the J gene TRBJ2-3; D is possibly TRBD2 (5 bases). Trimming shortened V by 2 bases and J by 4 bases, and 10 bases separated the two germline ends. CDR1 SGHTA and CDR2 FQGTGA come from the germline V gene. The CDR3 extends over 14 amino acids. The CDR3 here is CASSLGSRADTQYF. The CDR3 DNA follows: TGTGCCAGCAGCTTAGGGAGTCGGGCAGATACGCAGTATTTT.

This clonotype has ten or more counts. This chain uses TRBV2 with TRBJ2-1; D possibly matches TRBD1 or TRBD2 (5 bases each). Trimming took off 5 bases at V and 4 bases at J, with 12 bases between the two ends. This CDR3 comprises 14 residues. The germline gives CDR1 SNHLY, CDR2 FYNNEI. The CDR3 DNA is TGTGCCAGCAGTCCGGGGCGAGGGTACAATGAGCAGTTCTTC. Translation gives CASSPGRGYNEQFF.

This clonotype has at least ten counts. The rearrangement links TRBV6-1 to TRBJ1-5; D is possibly TRBD1 (6 bases). Deletions cut 7 bases from V and 3 bases from J, with 19 bases between. Germline CDR1 MNHNS, CDR2 SASEGT. This CDR3 is 16 amino acids long. CDR3 sequence reads: CASIPGGATTNQPQHF. For the CDR3, the DNA is TGTGCCAGCATCCCGGGGGGCGCAACCACCAATCAGCCCCAGCATTTT.

The sample holds a few counts of this clonotype. The chain joins TRBV5-1 to TRBJ2-2; 7 positions match TRBD2. J gave up 6 bases and V 0 bases, and 5 bases lay outside the gene matches. The CDR3 totals 15 residues. Germline values: CDR1 SGHRS, CDR2 YFSETQ. The CDR3 DNA reads as TGCGCCAGCAGCTTGGCGGGAGGACGGTCCGGGGAGCTGTTTTTT. Translated: CASSLAGGRSGELFF. The full variable domain, rest sourced from reference TRBV5-1 and TRBJ2-2, is KAGVTQTPRYLIKTRGQQVTLSCSPISGHRSVSWYQQTPGQGLQFLFEYFSETQRNKGNFPGRFSGRQFSNSRSEMNVSTLELGDSALYLCASSLAGGRSGELFFGEGSRLTVL.

This clonotype was found many times. This chain links TRBV11-2 with TRBJ2-7; weak D call: TRBD1 (5 bases). The CDR3 contains 13 residues. The V end lost 3 bases, the J end lost 5 bases, and 11 bases lay between the germline ends. Germline V gene sequence: CDR1 SGHAT, CDR2 FQNNGV. The CDR3 reads CASSFTTDNEQYF. The CDR3 nucleotides read TGTGCCAGCAGCTTTACGACGGACAACGAGCAGTACTTC.

This chain joins TRBV20-1 and TRBJ1-2; unclear D gene. The CDR3 is made up of 14 amino acids. V lost 8 bases and J lost 2, with 18 bases in between. The germline V gene has CDR1 DFQATT and CDR2 SNEGSKA (reference sequence). For the CDR3, the DNA is TGCAGTTCGAAAGTTCCCCCCTCCAACTATGGCTACACCTTC. Protein: CSSKVPPSNYGYTF.

This clonotype appeared many times. The CDR3: CAWSHGHLNTEAFF. For the CDR3, the DNA is TGTGCCTGGAGTCATGGACACCTGAACACTGAAGCTTTCTTT. This chain connects TRBV30 to TRBJ1-1, with a tentative D call TRBD1 (5 bases). The ends were cut back, 2 bases at V and 0 bases at J, with 10 bases in the middle. The length of the CDR3 is 14 residues. CDR1 and CDR2 (germline): GTSNPN, SVGIG (reference sequence).

As to this clonotype: A much larger clone sits a single nucleotide away, making a read error possible. The chain links TRBV7-6 to TRBJ2-3; 7 nucleotides agree with TRBD1. In germline, CDR1 is SGHVS, CDR2 FNYEAQ. The CDR3 runs to 15 residues. Unmatched junction bases numbered 3, after V lost 1 base and J lost 2 bases. The CDR3: CASSLEGANTDTQYF. CDR3 DNA sequence: TGTGCCAGCAGCTTAGAGGGGGCCAACACAGATACGCAGTATTTT. Drawing the rest from reference TRBV7-6 and TRBJ2-3, the complete variable domain is GAGVSQSPRYKVTKRGQDVALRCDPISGHVSLYWYRQALGQGPEFLTYFNYEAQQDKSGLPNDRFSAERPEGSISTLTIQRTEQRDSAMYRCASSLEGANTDTQYFGPGTRLTVL.

At least ten counts were recorded for this clonotype. The V call is TRBV28, the J call TRBJ1-3; weak D call: TRBD1 (6 bases). Germline V gene sequence: CDR1 MDHEN, CDR2 SYDVKM. The CDR3 sequence is 15 residues long. The V end lost 7 bases, the J end lost 5 bases, and 18 bases lay between the germline ends. The DNA for the CDR3 is TGTGCCAGCATCCCTAACCGGGACACCAGAAACACCATATATTTT. Translating it yields CASIPNRDTRNTIYF.

In this sample, this clonotype turned up a few times. V is TRBV6-6 and J is TRBJ1-1; D remains unclear. V was clipped by 0 bases and J by 8 bases, with 10 bases between them. Germline CDR1 MNHNY, CDR2 SVGAGI (reference sequence). The CDR3 runs to 13 residues. CDR3 region: CASSYSEAQEAFF. CDR3 DNA sequence: TGTGCCAGCAGTTACTCCGAGGCACAGGAAGCTTTCTTT.

The rearrangement uses TRBV7-8 and TRBJ2-2; D could derive from TRBD1 or TRBD2 (5 bases each). Germline values: CDR1 SGHVS, CDR2 FQNEAQ. The length of the CDR3 is 15 residues. The V end was cut by 8 bases, the J end by 4 bases, with 17 bases between. The CDR3 loop is CASGSKGTTTGELFF. CDR3 sequence (DNA): TGTGCCAGCGGCTCAAAAGGGACCACCACCGGGGAGCTGTTTTTT.

This clonotype was seen only a few times. The chain employs TRBV7-2 and TRBJ1-3, with 9 bases matching TRBD1. The CDR3 is made up of 15 amino acids. Trimming removed 3 bases from V and 4 bases from J; junction bases left unmatched: 4. CDR1 is SGHTA and CDR2 is FQGNSA in the germline V gene. CDR3 loop: CASSFGTGKGNTIYF. The CDR3 bases are TGTGCCAGCAGCTTCGGGACAGGGAAAGGAAACACCATATATTTT.

This clonotype was seen a few times. The chain couples TRBV12-3 or TRBV12-4 to TRBJ2-5, with TRBD1 identical over 11 bases. V shed 5 bases, J shed 7 bases, and the junction held 12 bases outside the gene matches. The CDR3 sequence is 16 residues long. The CDR3 region has the DNA TGTGCCAGCAGTCCCTGGCCGGGACAGGGGGTGGTGACCCAGTACTTC. Its translation: CASSPWPGQGVVTQYF.

This clonotype was seen ten or more times. This chain joins TRBV20-1 and TRBJ2-3; 12 bases agree with TRBD2. CDR3 length: 16 residues. Germline V gene data show CDR1 as DFQATT and CDR2 as SNEGSKA (reference sequence). V shed 4 bases, J shed 3 bases, and the junction held 8 bases outside the gene matches. The CDR3 nucleotides are TGCAGTGCTACCCGACTAGCGGGAGTCTTTACAGATACGCAGTATTTT. As protein: CSATRLAGVFTDTQYF.

The CDR3 nucleotides read TGTGCCAGTAGTATCCCATCTAGCAATCAGCCCCAGCATTTT. This encodes CASSIPSSNQPQHF. The chain couples TRBV19 to TRBJ1-5; no definite D call. Germline V CDR1 and CDR2: LNHDA, SQIVND (reference sequence). The CDR3 is 14 amino acids. With 3 bases removed from V and 0 bases from J, the gap between germline ends came to 6 bases.

This clonotype occurred many times. The chain has TRBV11-2 and TRBJ1-1; D is ambiguous. The V gene lost 2 bases and the J gene lost 1 base, with 8 bases spanning the gap. The CDR3 length is 14 residues. Looked up from germline, CDR1 is SGHAT and CDR2 is FQNNGV. The CDR3 DNA sequence: TGTGCCAGCAGCTTAAGACAATGGAACACTGAAGCTTTCTTT. It yields the protein CASSLRQWNTEAFF.

At least ten counts were recorded for this clonotype. The chain couples TRBV7-9 to TRBJ2-7; tentatively, D is TRBD1 (6 bases). V was shortened by 0 bases and J by 4 bases, with 10 bases between the two germline ends. This CDR3 is built from 14 residues. Germline V lookup: CDR1 SEHNR, CDR2 FQNEAQ (reference sequence). The CDR3 DNA reads as TGTGCCAGCAGCTTAGCCAGGACAGATTACGAGCAGTACTTC. Translated, it gives CASSLARTDYEQYF.

In this sample, this clonotype turned up many times. The genes are TRBV20-1 and TRBJ2-2, with TRBD1 matching over 7 bases. CDR3 length: 17 amino acids. J was trimmed by 0 bases and V by 2 bases; bases with no gene match: 9. Germline V gene lookup returns CDR1 DFQATT and CDR2 SNEGSKA (reference sequence). Written as DNA, the CDR3 is TGCAGTGCTAGACCACCCCGACAGGGACCGAACACCGGGGAGCTGTTTTTT. Its translation: CSARPPRQGPNTGELFF.

This clonotype appeared many times. The V gene is TRBV24-1, the J gene TRBJ1-5, with D tentatively TRBD1 (5 bases). CDR1 is KGHDR, CDR2 SFDVKD, per germline. Trimming took off 9 bases at V and 0 bases at J, with 11 bases between the two ends. The CDR3 spans 14 residues. The CDR3 spells CATRGTDSNQPQHF. The CDR3 DNA is TGTGCCACCCGCGGGACGGATAGCAATCAGCCCCAGCATTTT.